The 19 T cell receptor beta chains below were found in one sample sequenced in a study of cytomegalovirus exposure and HLA in healthy donors. PCR used 60 Vbeta primers and 13 Jbeta primers. Generated by immunoSEQ multiplex PCR, the TCRdb table keeps only in-frame clones and is missing some. The sample carries 150,000 to 200,000 clones, roughly 75% recorded once. Source material: PBMCs. The receptors stem from a man aged 18 to 30 in good health and CMV-seropositive.

V and J are TRBV6-1 and TRBJ2-7; 11 positions agree with TRBD2. V was pared by 11 bases and J by 2 bases, with 5 bases of the junction left unmatched. The CDR3 is made up of 13 amino acids. Germline V lookup: CDR1 MNHNS, CDR2 SASEGT. CDR3 loop: CAAGLAGPYEQYF. The CDR3 DNA follows: TGTGCCGCAGGACTAGCGGGCCCCTACGAGCAGTACTTC.

This sequence joins TRBV18 and TRBJ2-2; 10 bases are a match to TRBD2. CDR3 length equals 19 residues. V dropped 0 bases and J dropped 0; count of bases not matched to a gene: 7. CDR1 and CDR2 from the germline V gene are KGHSH and LQKENI. The CDR3 region is CASSPPVGLANTNTGELFF. The CDR3 DNA follows: TGTGCCAGCTCACCACCTGTGGGACTAGCGAATACGAACACCGGGGAGCTGTTTTTT. Looking up the rest from reference TRBV18 and TRBJ2-2 gives the full variable domain: NAGVMQNPRHLVRRRGQEARLRCSPMKGHSHVYWYRQLPEEGLKFMVYLQKENIIDESGMPKERFSAEFPKEGPSILRIQQVVRGDSAAYFCASSPPVGLANTNTGELFFGEGSRLTVL.

This clone was counted a single time. The chain recombines TRBV7-9 with TRBJ2-7, with D perhaps TRBD2 (6 bases). The CDR3 loop spans 15 amino acids. V shed 4 bases and J shed 6 bases, with 19 bases lying between them. CDR1 and CDR2 from the germline V gene are SEHNR and FQNEAQ (reference sequence). The CDR3 bases are TGTGCCAGCAGCTCCAGTACCGGAGCGGGCGGCGAGCAGTACTTC. As protein: CASSSSTGAGGEQYF. Based on the CDR3 plus reference TRBV7-9 and TRBJ2-7, the full variable domain is DTGVSQNPRHKITKRGQNVTFRCDPISEHNRLYWYRQTLGQGPEFLTYFQNEAQLEKSRLLSDRFSAERPKGSFSTLEIQRTEQGDSAMYLCASSSSTGAGGEQYFGPGTRLTVT.

The rearrangement links TRBV27 to TRBJ2-1; the D gene is possibly TRBD2 (5 bases). V was pared by 1 base and J by 6 bases, with 7 bases between. CDR1 is MNHEY and CDR2 is SMNVEV in the germline V gene (reference sequence). This CDR3 has 13 residues. CDR3 loop: CASSLFAGNEQFF. The CDR3 DNA sequence: TGTGCCAGCAGTTTATTTGCGGGCAATGAGCAGTTCTTC.

The chain is built from TRBV28 and TRBJ2-7; the match to TRBD2 covers 7 bases. The CDR3 has 16 residues. V dropped 6 bases and J dropped 1; count of bases not matched to a gene: 12. Per germline, CDR1 MDHEN and CDR2 SYDVKM. The CDR3 loop reads CASSPFKGRDSYEQYF. In DNA form, the CDR3 reads TGTGCCAGCAGCCCTTTTAAGGGGAGGGATTCCTACGAGCAGTACTTC.

The CDR3, as DNA: TGTGCCAGCAGTTTACGCACTAGCGGGACAGATACGCAGTATTTT. Translation gives CASSLRTSGTDTQYF. The genes are TRBV27 and TRBJ2-3, with TRBD2 matching over 9 bases. Per germline, CDR1 MNHEY and CDR2 SMNVEV (reference sequence). The J segment lost 3 bases and the V segment lost 2 bases, leaving 3 bases of the junction unmatched. This CDR3 has 15 amino acids.

The chain carries TRBV28 and TRBJ2-5; 15 bases line up with TRBD2. Germline V lookup: CDR1 MDHEN, CDR2 SYDVKM. The CDR3 runs to 17 residues. The trim removed 5 bases at V and 6 bases at J, leaving 10 bases unmatched. The chain's CDR3 is CASSNQGLAGGPQTQYF. The DNA for the CDR3 is TGTGCCAGCAGTAACCAGGGACTAGCGGGGGGCCCGCAGACCCAGTACTTC.

About this clone itself: A junction boundary mismatches the germline segment, possibly from a read error. The chain employs TRBV7-9 and TRBJ2-2; 7 bases fit TRBD2. Germline V lookup: CDR1 SEHNR, CDR2 FQNEAQ (reference sequence). CDR3 length: 16 residues. Here the CDR3 DNA reads TGTTCCAGCAGATTAAACAGCGGGGCGAACACCGGGGAGCTGTTTTTT. It yields the protein CSSRLNSGANTGELFF.

The chain recombines TRBV7-9 with TRBJ2-1; D gene ambiguous. CDR1 and CDR2 (germline): SEHNR, FQNEAQ (reference sequence). Trimming shortened V by 6 bases and J by 0 bases, and 12 bases separated the two germline ends. The CDR3 sequence is 15 residues long. In nucleotides, the CDR3 is TGTGCCAGCAGTCGAACATGGCTCTCCTACAATGAGCAGTTCTTC. Its protein is CASSRTWLSYNEQFF.

With respect to this clone: The junction and the germline gene differ at one end; a read error may be behind it. The rearrangement links TRBV7-9 to TRBJ2-7, with 9 bases identical to TRBD1. CDR3 length: 15 residues. Per the germline V gene, CDR1 is SEHNR and CDR2 is FQNEAQ (reference sequence). The CDR3 is CSSSSTGTGRYEQYF. The CDR3 DNA sequence: TGTTCCAGCAGCTCTACCGGGACAGGGAGATACGAGCAGTACTTC. The full variable domain, completed using reference TRBV7-9 and TRBJ2-7, is DTGVSQNPRHKITKRGQNVTFRCDPISEHNRLYWYRQTLGQGPEFLTYFQNEAQLEKSRLLSDRFSAERPKGSFSTLEIQRTEQGDSAMYLCSSSSTGTGRYEQYFGPGTRLTVT.

V is TRBV9 and J is TRBJ2-1; TRBD2 might be the D (5 bases). With 4 bases removed from V and 0 bases from J, the gap between germline ends came to 11 bases. This CDR3 spans 15 amino acids. The germline V gene has CDR1 SGDLS and CDR2 YYNGEE. CDR3 in DNA: TGTGCCAGCAGCCCCAGCGGAAGCTCCTACAATGAGCAGTTCTTC. As protein: CASSPSGSSYNEQFF.

V usage is TRBV6-5 and J usage is TRBJ2-5; the match to TRBD1 covers 7 bases. The tail of the sequence fits TRBJ2-7 better, so the J call may be wrong. This CDR3 is 14 amino acids long. Germline CDR1 and CDR2: MNHEY and SVGAGI. In nucleotides, the CDR3 is TGTGCCAGCCGGGCCGGGACAGCCTCCTACGAGCAGTACTTC. It translates to CASRAGTASYEQYF.

The chain is built from TRBV6-5 and TRBJ2-1; D not resolved. Looked up from germline, CDR1 is MNHEY and CDR2 is SVGAGI. V shed 1 base and J shed 6 bases, with 10 bases lying between them. This CDR3 is 14 amino acids long. The DNA of the CDR3 is TGTGCCAGCAGTTACTGGCTAGAAAGCAATGAGCAGTTCTTC. Amino acid sequence: CASSYWLESNEQFF.

The chain recombines TRBV7-9 with TRBJ2-1; 9 bases are a match to TRBD2. Trimming took 5 bases from V and 3 from J; bases not matched to a gene: 5. This CDR3 comprises 15 residues. Germline CDR1 is SEHNR and CDR2 is FQNEAQ (reference sequence). CDR3 in amino acids: CASSPIAGDYNEQFF. CDR3 nucleotides: TGTGCCAGCAGCCCCATAGCGGGAGACTACAATGAGCAGTTCTTC.

The chain couples TRBV18 to TRBJ2-1; 12 bases line up with TRBD2. The CDR3 is 18 amino acids. The V gene end was trimmed by 3 bases and the J gene end by 7 bases; junction bases not matched to a gene: 13. The germline CDR1 and CDR2 sequences are KGHSH and LQKENI. The CDR3 spells CASSPTDLAGGRPNEQFF. The CDR3, as DNA: TGTGCCAGCTCACCCACCGACCTAGCGGGAGGGAGGCCTAATGAGCAGTTCTTC.

The gene calls are TRBV27 and TRBJ2-1; 11 nucleotides match TRBD2. The V and J ends lost 2 bases and 8 bases, in that order; junction bases with no gene match: 20. Germline V CDR1 and CDR2: MNHEY, SMNVEV (reference sequence). The CDR3 length is 20 residues. This chain's CDR3 is CASSLMGRSSGRLRRHEQFF. The CDR3 DNA reads as TGTGCCAGCAGTTTAATGGGGCGCTCTAGCGGGAGGCTCCGGCGGCATGAGCAGTTCTTC.

The chain carries TRBV18 and TRBJ2-7; D is possibly TRBD2 (6 bases). The CDR3 length is 13 residues. Germline CDR1 reads KGHSH; CDR2 reads LQKENI. V lost 1 base and J 3 bases, leaving 7 bases between the germline ends. This CDR3 is CASSPRLVYEQYF. The CDR3 DNA reads TGTGCCAGCTCACCACGACTAGTCTACGAGCAGTACTTC.

CDR3 sequence: CASSQVEVRTDTQYF. In DNA form, the CDR3 reads TGCGCCAGCAGCCAAGTAGAGGTCCGCACAGATACGCAGTATTTT. The chain employs TRBV4-1 and TRBJ2-3; D is unclear. The germline gives CDR1 MGHRA, CDR2 YSYEKL. CDR3 length equals 15 residues. V was pared by 1 base and J by 1 base, with 9 bases between.

The chain links TRBV25-1 to TRBJ2-6; TRBD1 matches at 10 bases. The CDR3 is 17 amino acids. The V and J ends lost 7 bases and 2 bases, in that order; junction bases with no gene match: 8. Germline values: CDR1 MGHDK, CDR2 SYGVNS. CDR3 bases: TGTGCCAGCACCCCCGGGACAGGGGTCCCTGGGGCCAACGTCCTGACTTTC. This gives the protein CASTPGTGVPGANVLTF.